This is a list of T cell receptor beta chains from one sample in a study of T-cell reconstitution after alpha-beta-depleted transplantation in children. Using its own MiXCR run on the PCR reads, TCRdb lists one record per CDR3 protein. This repertoire shows approximately 18,000 distinct CDR3 sequences, roughly 5.3% found once; its top ten account for about 7.2%. The input for sequencing was PBMCs, taken before TCRalphabeta/CD19-depleted stem cell transplant. These receptor sequences come from a boy between 5 and 17 years old with acute lymphoblastic leukemia, due to receive a stem cell transplant. Both conserved end residues are part of each CDR3. Each record gives: clone size, J gene, D gene, V gene, CDR3 DNA, CDR3 protein. The D gene is left open where the match is weak. Clone sizes are shown as once, few or many counts, or a class when the clone is expanded.

clone size: large
J gene: TRBJ1-1
D gene: -
V gene: TRBV20-1
CDR3 DNA: TGCAGTGCTAGAGCCCAGCCGAACACTGAAGCTTTCTTT
CDR3 protein: CSARAQPNTEAFF

clone size: many
J gene: TRBJ2-7
D gene: -
V gene: TRBV12-3/TRBV12-4
CDR3 DNA: TGTGCCAGCAGCAAAAGGGAGACAGCAGGCTACGAGCAGTACTTC
CDR3 protein: CASSKRETAGYEQYF

clone size: many
J gene: TRBJ2-3
D gene: -
V gene: TRBV4-3
CDR3 DNA: TGCGCCAGCAGCCAAGTTGCAGGGGGGCTCACAGATACGCAGTATTTT
CDR3 protein: CASSQVAGGLTDTQYF

clone size: many
J gene: TRBJ1-1
D gene: -
V gene: TRBV7-4
CDR3 DNA: TGTGCCAGCAGCTTAATGTGCACTGAAGCTTTCTTT
CDR3 protein: CASSLMCTEAFF

clone size: many
J gene: TRBJ1-2
D gene: -
V gene: TRBV12-3/TRBV12-4
CDR3 DNA: TGTGCCAGCAGCCGTTGGGGGGAGAACTATGGCTACACCTTC
CDR3 protein: CASSRWGENYGYTF

clone size: medium-sized
J gene: TRBJ1-1
D gene: TRBD1
V gene: TRBV6-5
CDR3 DNA: TGTGCCAGCAGTTACCAGGGGACAGCAGAAGCTTTCTTT
CDR3 protein: CASSYQGTAEAFF

clone size: medium-sized
J gene: TRBJ1-2
D gene: -
V gene: TRBV7-9
CDR3 DNA: TGTGCCAGCAGCTCGACGGGAACTAACTATGGCTACACCTTC
CDR3 protein: CASSSTGTNYGYTF

clone size: medium-sized
J gene: TRBJ2-2
D gene: -
V gene: TRBV10-1
CDR3 DNA: TGCGCCAGCAGTGAGCTACGATCGACAGGGGAGCTGTTTTTT
CDR3 protein: CASSELRSTGELFF

clone size: many
J gene: TRBJ2-3
D gene: -
V gene: TRBV27
CDR3 DNA: TGTGCCAGCAGTTTATTTTGGGGGGCCAAAGTAAATACGCAGTATTTT
CDR3 protein: CASSLFWGAKVNTQYF

clone size: many
J gene: TRBJ1-3
D gene: -
V gene: TRBV7-9
CDR3 DNA: TGTGCCAGCAGCAAGACAGAAGGAAACACCATATATTTT
CDR3 protein: CASSKTEGNTIYF